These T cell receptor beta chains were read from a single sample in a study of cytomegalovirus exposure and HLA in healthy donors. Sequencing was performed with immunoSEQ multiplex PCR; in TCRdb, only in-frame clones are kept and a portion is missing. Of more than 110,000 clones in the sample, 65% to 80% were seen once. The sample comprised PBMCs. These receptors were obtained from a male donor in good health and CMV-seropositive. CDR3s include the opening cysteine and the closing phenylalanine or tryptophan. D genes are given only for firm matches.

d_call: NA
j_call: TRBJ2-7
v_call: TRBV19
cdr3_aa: CASSIDLVREQYF

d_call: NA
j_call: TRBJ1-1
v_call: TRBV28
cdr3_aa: CASSLEGWNTEAFF

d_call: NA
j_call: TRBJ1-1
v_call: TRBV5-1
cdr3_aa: CARQHGVNTEAFF

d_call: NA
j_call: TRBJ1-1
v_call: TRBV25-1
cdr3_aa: CASSRSSGLTEAFF

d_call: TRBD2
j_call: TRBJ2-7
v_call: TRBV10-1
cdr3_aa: CASSAGTNYEQYF

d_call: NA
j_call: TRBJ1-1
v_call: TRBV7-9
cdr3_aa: CASTLGGATEAFF

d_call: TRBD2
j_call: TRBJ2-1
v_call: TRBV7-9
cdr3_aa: CSSSQGSGRAVLDEQFF

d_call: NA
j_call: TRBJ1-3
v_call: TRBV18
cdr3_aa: CASSPRGTTAGNTIYF

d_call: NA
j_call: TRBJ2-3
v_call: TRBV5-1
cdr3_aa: CASSLHLSTDTQYF

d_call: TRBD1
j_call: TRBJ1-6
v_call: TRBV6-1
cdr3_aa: CASKHGQGILSPLHF

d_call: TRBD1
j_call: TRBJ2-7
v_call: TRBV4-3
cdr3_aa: CASSQGPSGGTYEQYF

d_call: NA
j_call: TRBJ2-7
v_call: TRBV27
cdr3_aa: CASSRHIGGESYEQYF

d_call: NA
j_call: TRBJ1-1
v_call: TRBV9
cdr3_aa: CASSVAEGMNTEAFF

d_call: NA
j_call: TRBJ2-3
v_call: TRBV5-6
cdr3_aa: CASREARDTQYF

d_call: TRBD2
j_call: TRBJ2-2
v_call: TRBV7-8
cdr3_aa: CATASLAGGLLGGELFF

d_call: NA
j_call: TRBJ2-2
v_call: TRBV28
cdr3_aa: CASSLGGTFTGELFF

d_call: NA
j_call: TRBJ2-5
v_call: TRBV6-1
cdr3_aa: CASSGLLRGRETQYF

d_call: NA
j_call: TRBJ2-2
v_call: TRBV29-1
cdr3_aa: CSVEPSNRGELFF

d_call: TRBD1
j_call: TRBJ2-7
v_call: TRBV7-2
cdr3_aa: CASRQGGGYEQYF

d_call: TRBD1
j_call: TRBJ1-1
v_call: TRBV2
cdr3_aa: CASIREPQGGNTEAFF

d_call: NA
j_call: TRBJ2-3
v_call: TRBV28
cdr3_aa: CASSLIDSVSAADTQYF

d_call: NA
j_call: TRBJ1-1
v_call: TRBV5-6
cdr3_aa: CASSSQESEAFF

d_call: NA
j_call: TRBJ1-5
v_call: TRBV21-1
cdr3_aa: CASSKRVTGNRKYSNQPQHF

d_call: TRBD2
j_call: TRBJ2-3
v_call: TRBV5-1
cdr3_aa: CASSLGNSGSPVSFTDTQYF

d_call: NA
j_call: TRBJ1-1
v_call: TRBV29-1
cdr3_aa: CSVVAGTEAFF

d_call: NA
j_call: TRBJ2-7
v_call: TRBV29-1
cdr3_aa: CSVGRDSYEQYF

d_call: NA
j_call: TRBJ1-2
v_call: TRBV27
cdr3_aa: CASSVTGGPYGYTF

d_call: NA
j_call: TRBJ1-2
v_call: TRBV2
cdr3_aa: CASRLSPGHGYTF

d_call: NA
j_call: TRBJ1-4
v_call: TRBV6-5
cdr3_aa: CASNRGGMAEKLFF

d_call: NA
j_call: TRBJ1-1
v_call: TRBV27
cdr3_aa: CASSSNGGWGLENTEAFF

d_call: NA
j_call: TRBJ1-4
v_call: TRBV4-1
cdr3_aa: CASSQDEGAGEKLFF

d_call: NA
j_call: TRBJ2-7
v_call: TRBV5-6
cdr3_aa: CASSFGFRGYEQYF

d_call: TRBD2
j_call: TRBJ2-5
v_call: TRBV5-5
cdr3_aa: CASIAGGEETRYF

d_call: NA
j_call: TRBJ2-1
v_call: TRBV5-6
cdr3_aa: CASSLDFVGVGRNEQFF

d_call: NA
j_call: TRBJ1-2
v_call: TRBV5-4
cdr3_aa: CASSSDFQGLYGYTF

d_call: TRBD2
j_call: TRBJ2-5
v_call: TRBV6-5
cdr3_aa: CASSETSGGQETQYF

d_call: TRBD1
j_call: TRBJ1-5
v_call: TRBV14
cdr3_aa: CASSTGGLGQPQHF

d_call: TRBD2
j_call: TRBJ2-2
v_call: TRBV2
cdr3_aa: CASSLLAGATGELFF

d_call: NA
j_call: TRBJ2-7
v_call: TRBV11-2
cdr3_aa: CASSLDGTPPYEQYF

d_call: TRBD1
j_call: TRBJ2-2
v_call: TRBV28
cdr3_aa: CATQDRVNTGELFF

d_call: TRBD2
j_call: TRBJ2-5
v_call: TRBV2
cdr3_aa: CASNRLAGGQETQYF

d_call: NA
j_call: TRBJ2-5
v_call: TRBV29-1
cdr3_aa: CSGSVLNQETQYF

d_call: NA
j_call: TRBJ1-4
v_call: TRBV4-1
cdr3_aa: CASTLQGLNEKLFF

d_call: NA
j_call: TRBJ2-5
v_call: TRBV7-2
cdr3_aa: CASSFQVPETQYF

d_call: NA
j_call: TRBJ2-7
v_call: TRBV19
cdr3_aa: CASSSRDSISYEQYF

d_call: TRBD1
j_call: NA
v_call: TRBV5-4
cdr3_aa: CASSLGDRYEQYF